The 26 T cell receptor beta chains given below trace back to one sample, sequenced in a study of cytomegalovirus exposure and HLA in healthy donors. PCR was performed using 60 Vbeta and 13 Jbeta primers. TCRdb keeps only in-frame clones here, not all; method: immunoSEQ multiplex PCR. The sample consists of approximately 85,000 clones, 80% of them appearing once. Sequencing used PBMCs. These receptors came from a woman aged 45-59 years in good health and CMV-seropositive.

This chain links TRBV9 with TRBJ2-6; TRBD1 agrees at 10 bases. The CDR3 sequence is 14 residues long. Germline V gives CDR1 SGDLS, CDR2 YYNGEE. Trimming cost V 2 bases and J 12 bases; bases outside gene matches: 5. The DNA for the CDR3 is TGTGCCAGCAGCGTGGAGGGGACAGGGGCCGTCCTGACTTTC. Amino acid sequence: CASSVEGTGAVLTF.

In this sample, this clone turned up a few times. This chain connects TRBV10-3 to TRBJ2-3; 11 bases are shared with TRBD2. J gave up 6 bases and V 10 bases, and 12 bases lay outside the gene matches. The CDR3 is 15 amino acids. Germline V gene sequence: CDR1 ENHRY, CDR2 SYGVKD. The CDR3 loop reads CATAGLAGGQDTQYF. The CDR3, as DNA: TGTGCCACGGCAGGGCTAGCGGGGGGCCAGGATACGCAGTATTTT.

The rearrangement links TRBV11-3 to TRBJ2-3; D possibly corresponds to TRBD2 (5 bases). The CDR3 extends over 13 amino acids. Germline CDR1 reads SGHNT; CDR2 reads YENEEA. V lost 1 base to trimming and J lost 6 bases, with 8 bases between them. The CDR3 spells CASSLGIADTQYF. CDR3 coding DNA: TGTGCCAGCAGCTTAGGGATAGCGGATACGCAGTATTTT. Variable domain in full (rest from reference TRBV11-3 and TRBJ2-3): EAGVVQSPRYKIIEKKQPVAFWCNPISGHNTLYWYLQNLGQGPELLIRYENEEAVDDSQLPKDRFSAERLKGVDSTLKIQPAELGDSAVYLCASSLGIADTQYFGPGTRLTVL.

In DNA, the CDR3 is TGTGCCAGCAGCGCGGCCGACAGGGGGCGACCCTACGAGCAGTACGTC. Encoded protein: CASSAADRGRPYEQYV. The chain links TRBV9 to TRBJ2-7, with TRBD1 matching over 10 bases. This CDR3 contains 16 residues. Per germline, CDR1 SGDLS and CDR2 YYNGEE. Trimming at V came to 3 bases and at J to 2 bases, leaving 8 bases not matched to a gene.

The V and J genes are TRBV5-1 and TRBJ1-3, with D perhaps TRBD1 (6 bases). Germline V gene sequence: CDR1 SGHRS, CDR2 YFSETQ. The CDR3 is 16 residues long. Trimming shortened V by 0 bases and J by 3 bases, and 13 bases separated the two germline ends. The CDR3 region has the DNA TGCGCCAGCAGCTTGGAGACAGGATTTGGTGGAAACACCATATATTTT. Residues: CASSLETGFGGNTIYF.

The chain links TRBV7-9 to TRBJ2-7, with TRBD2 matching 14 bases. V trimming: 5 bases; J trimming: 6 bases; junction bases outside the gene matches: 3. This CDR3 has 14 residues. Germline CDR1 SEHNR, CDR2 FQNEAQ (reference sequence). The CDR3 protein is CASSPGLAGAEQYV. As DNA, the CDR3 is TGTGCCAGCAGCCCGGGACTAGCGGGAGCCGAGCAGTACGTC.

The chain couples TRBV7-6 to TRBJ2-5; 13 bases fit TRBD2. The V and J ends lost 5 bases and 4 bases, in that order; junction bases with no gene match: 4. This CDR3 comprises 15 residues. Germline CDR1 reads SGHVS; CDR2 reads FNYEAQ. This CDR3 is CASSLGLAGLETQYF. DNA for the CDR3: TGTGCCAGCAGCCTGGGACTAGCGGGGTTAGAGACCCAGTACTTC.

The gene calls are TRBV19 and TRBJ2-7; D may be TRBD1 (5 bases). This CDR3 comprises 12 residues. Germline-derived CDR1 and CDR2 are LNHDA and SQIVND (reference sequence). V lost 5 bases to trimming and J lost 5 bases, with 10 bases between them. The CDR3 reads CASSSGFDEQYF. The DNA for the CDR3 is TGTGCCAGTAGTTCAGGGTTCGACGAGCAGTACTTC.

The chain couples TRBV5-6 to TRBJ2-3, with 8 bases lining up with TRBD1. V shed 4 bases and J 2 bases; nucleotides not matched to a gene: 6. The germline V gene has CDR1 SGHDT and CDR2 YYEEEE. This CDR3 spans 15 amino acids. The CDR3 region is CASSRDRPFTDTQYF. Written as DNA, the CDR3 is TGTGCCAGCAGCCGGGACAGGCCCTTCACAGATACGCAGTATTTT.

The chain couples TRBV7-9 to TRBJ1-1; D ambiguous. The V end was cut by 6 bases, the J end by 3 bases, with 17 bases between. Per germline, CDR1 SEHNR and CDR2 FQNEAQ (reference sequence). This CDR3 has 15 residues. CDR3 region: CASRRVQLPDTEAFF. CDR3 bases: TGTGCCAGCAGGCGGGTCCAGCTTCCGGACACTGAAGCTTTCTTT.

The V call is TRBV11-3, the J call TRBJ2-3; 7 positions match TRBD2. This CDR3 contains 17 residues. V was clipped by 0 bases and J by 1 base; unmatched bases: 7. Per the germline V gene, CDR1 is SGHNT and CDR2 is YENEEA. CDR3 in amino acids: CASSLDLRLAGTDTQYF. The CDR3 DNA sequence: TGTGCCAGCAGCTTAGATCTTCGGCTAGCGGGCACAGATACGCAGTATTTT.

This clone was counted between two and nine times. This chain connects TRBV7-2 to TRBJ2-7; 8 nucleotides agree with TRBD1. J gave up 3 bases and V 5 bases, and 3 bases lay outside the gene matches. The CDR3 runs to 13 residues. Germline V lookup: CDR1 SGHTA, CDR2 FQGNSA. This CDR3 reads CASSRTGGYEQYF. CDR3 nucleotides: TGTGCCAGCAGCCGAACAGGGGGCTACGAGCAGTACTTC.

The chain recombines TRBV10-2 with TRBJ2-5; TRBD2 matches at 8 bases. Trimming took 5 bases from V and 7 from J; bases not matched to a gene: 6. Germline assignment: CDR1 WSHSY and CDR2 SAAADI. This CDR3 has 13 amino acids. CDR3: CASSPLGGGTQYF. As DNA, the CDR3 is TGCGCCAGCAGTCCCCTCGGGGGGGGGACCCAGTACTTC.

V gene TRBV19 combines with J gene TRBJ2-3, with 7 bases fitting TRBD2. The junction had 2 bases not matched to a gene; V was cut back by 1 base and J by 4 bases. The CDR3 extends over 14 amino acids. Germline V gene lookup returns CDR1 LNHDA and CDR2 SQIVND (reference sequence). The CDR3 sequence is CASSIGLASDTQYF. For the CDR3, the DNA is TGTGCCAGTAGTATAGGACTAGCATCAGATACGCAGTATTTT.

This clone was found a few times. This chain joins TRBV10-2 and TRBJ2-7; D not resolved. Germline assignment: CDR1 WSHSY and CDR2 SAAADI. This CDR3 is built from 14 residues. V shed 5 bases and J shed 1 base, with 12 bases lying between them. For the CDR3, the DNA is TGCGCCAGCAGTACCCCTAGTAGGTCCTACGAGCAGTACGTC. Its protein product is CASSTPSRSYEQYV.

The rearrangement joins TRBV27 to TRBJ1-6, with TRBD1 matching over 7 bases. This CDR3 has 15 amino acids. Losses at the gene ends were 2 bases for V and 9 bases for J; bases not matched to a gene: 7. CDR1 is MNHEY and CDR2 is SMNVEV in the germline V gene (reference sequence). CDR3 DNA: TGTGCCAGCAGTTTAAACCACCCAGGGGGTTCACCCCTCCACTTT. Its protein product is CASSLNHPGGSPLHF.

The rearrangement joins TRBV23-1 to TRBJ2-7, with D possibly being TRBD2 (5 bases). TRBV23-1 is an ORF for which the function is uncertain. V was pared by 9 bases and J by 5 bases, with 11 bases between. The CDR3 has 11 residues. This CDR3 is CASREPNEQYF. The CDR3 DNA reads as TGCGCCAGTAGGGAGCCGAACGAGCAGTACTTC.

This clone has more than one count but fewer than ten. The chain combines TRBV6-1 with TRBJ1-5; D might be TRBD1 (6 bases). The V and J ends lost 3 bases and 6 bases respectively, with 18 bases between them. CDR1 is MNHNS, CDR2 SASEGT, per germline. This CDR3 is 16 amino acids long. The CDR3 DNA sequence: TGTGCCAGCAGTGAGCTGAGTGAACAGGGAAGTCAGCCCCAGCATTTT. Amino acid sequence: CASSELSEQGSQPQHF.

Only a few counts were recorded for this clone. The J gene is TRBJ2-5, the V gene TRBV15, with D uncertain. V was pared by 1 base and J by 2 bases, with 5 bases between. This CDR3 has 13 amino acids. Germline CDR1 LNHNV, CDR2 YYDKDF (reference sequence). The CDR3, as DNA: TGTGCCACCAGCAGAGGAGCTCAAGAGACCCAGTACTTC. This codes for CATSRGAQETQYF.

This clone has just a few counts. The V gene is TRBV5-8, the J gene TRBJ1-2; 8 bases agree with TRBD1. Germline loops: CDR1 SGHTS, CDR2 YDEGEE. The CDR3 runs 16 residues. J lost 2 bases, V lost 2 bases, and 8 bases had no gene match. CDR3 sequence: CASSFQGAYANYGYTF. CDR3 DNA: TGTGCCAGCAGCTTCCAGGGGGCTTATGCGAACTATGGCTACACCTTC.

The V gene is TRBV18, the J gene TRBJ2-7, with no clear D. V was pared by 2 bases and J by 8 bases, with 13 bases between. CDR3 length equals 13 residues. The germline CDR1 and CDR2 sequences are KGHSH and LQKENI. The CDR3 sequence is CASSPVEAGKQYF. The CDR3 DNA is TGTGCCAGCTCACCAGTCGAAGCAGGAAAGCAGTACTTC.

The CDR3 nucleotides are TGTGCCAGCAGTGAAACGTTGGGGGGACCCCAAGAGACCCAGTACTTC. Translated: CASSETLGGPQETQYF. The chain joins TRBV6-1 to TRBJ2-5, with a possible D match to TRBD2 (6 bases). This CDR3 is built from 16 residues. Trimming stripped 2 bases from V and 1 base from J, with 14 bases between. In germline, CDR1 is MNHNS, CDR2 SASEGT.

This clone was counted a few times. The V gene is TRBV6-4, the J gene TRBJ2-1; 11 bases fit TRBD2. CDR1 is MRHNA and CDR2 is SNTAGT in the germline V gene. V shed 5 bases, J shed 6 bases, and the junction held 3 bases outside the gene matches. This CDR3 contains 14 residues. This CDR3 is CASSIAGGVNEQFF. CDR3 nucleotide sequence: TGTGCCAGCAGTATAGCGGGAGGGGTCAATGAGCAGTTCTTC.

The genes are TRBV19 and TRBJ2-2, with 9 bases aligning to TRBD1. Germline CDR1 and CDR2: LNHDA and SQIVND (reference sequence). The CDR3 has 16 residues. The trim removed 1 base at V and 5 bases at J, leaving 5 bases unmatched. In nucleotides, the CDR3 is TGTGCCAGTAGTATAGGACAGGGGGGTCGGACCGGGGAGCTGTTTTTT. It specifies CASSIGQGGRTGELFF.

This clone was seen a handful of times. This chain connects TRBV9 to TRBJ1-2; 9 bases line up with TRBD1. The length of the CDR3 is 14 residues. The V gene end was trimmed by 4 bases and the J gene end by 8 bases; junction bases not matched to a gene: 9. The V gene's germline CDR1 is SGDLS and CDR2 YYNGEE. The CDR3 is CASSSRDRDLGYTF. CDR3 in DNA: TGTGCCAGCAGCTCCCGGGACAGGGATTTAGGCTACACCTTC.

V gene TRBV10-3 combines with J gene TRBJ2-2, with 8 bases that match TRBD2. The CDR3 is made up of 16 amino acids. Unmatched junction bases numbered 10, after V lost 2 bases and J lost 8 bases. The germline V gene encodes CDR1 ENHRY and CDR2 SYGVKD. CDR3 nucleotides: TGTGCCATCAGTGAGAACCCTACGGGACTAGGGGGGGAGCTGTTTTTT. As protein: CAISENPTGLGGELFF.